This T cell receptor beta chain was sequenced in a study of cytomegalovirus exposure and HLA in healthy donors. The primer mix had 60 Vbeta and 13 Jbeta primers. Sequencing was performed with immunoSEQ multiplex PCR; in TCRdb, only in-frame clones are kept and a portion is missing. The sample holds around 100,000 clones; about 80% are singletons and the top ten take 4.1%. On this clone itself: The antigen is unknown.

This cohort consisted of healthy bone marrow donors. Points from the study as a whole: Further analysis, carried out later, found HLA-associated TCR beta chains more clonally expanded than equally common other chains.

Germline V gene data show CDR1 as SGHNT and CDR2 as YYREEE (reference sequence). CDR3 length equals 15 residues. V was cut by 3 bases and J by 0 bases, with 11 bases left in between. The rearrangement uses TRBV5-4 and TRBJ2-3; D may be TRBD1 (6 bases). The sequence came from a man between 35 and 55 years old in good health and CMV-seronegative. The sequenced sample consisted of PBMCs. The CDR3 DNA is TGTGCCAGCAGCTCCAGGGGTACCAGCACAGATACGCAGTATTTT. The encoded protein is CASSSRGTSTDTQYF.